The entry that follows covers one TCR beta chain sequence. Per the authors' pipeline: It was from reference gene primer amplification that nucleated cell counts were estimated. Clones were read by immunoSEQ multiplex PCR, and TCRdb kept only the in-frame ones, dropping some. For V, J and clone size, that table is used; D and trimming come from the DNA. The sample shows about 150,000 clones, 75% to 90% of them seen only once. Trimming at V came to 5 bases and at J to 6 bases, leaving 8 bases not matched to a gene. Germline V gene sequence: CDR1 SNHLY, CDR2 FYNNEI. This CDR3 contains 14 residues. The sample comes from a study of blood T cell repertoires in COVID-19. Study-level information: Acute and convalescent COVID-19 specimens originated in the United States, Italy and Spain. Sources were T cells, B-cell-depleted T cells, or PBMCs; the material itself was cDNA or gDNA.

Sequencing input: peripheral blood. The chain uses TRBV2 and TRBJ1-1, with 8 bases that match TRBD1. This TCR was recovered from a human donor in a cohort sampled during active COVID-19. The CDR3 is CASSLRTGLAEAFF. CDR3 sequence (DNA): TGTGCCAGCAGTCTGAGGACAGGGCTAGCTGAAGCTTTCTTT. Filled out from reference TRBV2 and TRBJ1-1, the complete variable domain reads EPEVTQTPSHQVTQMGQEVILRCVPISNHLYFYWYRQILGQKVEFLVSFYNNEISEKSEIFDDQFSVERPDGSNFTLKIRSTKLEDSAMYFCASSLRTGLAEAFFGQGTRLTVV.